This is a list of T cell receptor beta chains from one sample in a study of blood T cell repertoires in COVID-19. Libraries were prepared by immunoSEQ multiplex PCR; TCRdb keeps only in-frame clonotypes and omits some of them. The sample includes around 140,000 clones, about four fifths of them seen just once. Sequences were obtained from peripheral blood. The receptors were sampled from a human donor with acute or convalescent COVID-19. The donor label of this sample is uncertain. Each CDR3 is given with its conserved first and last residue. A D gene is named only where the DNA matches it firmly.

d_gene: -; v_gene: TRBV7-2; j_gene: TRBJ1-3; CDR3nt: TGTGCCAGCAGCTTAGGGGGCCTGAGCTCTGGAAACACCATATATTTT; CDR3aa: CASSLGGLSSGNTIYF
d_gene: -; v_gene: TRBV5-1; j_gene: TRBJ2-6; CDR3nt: TGCGCCAGCAGCTTGTTAGTGTCAGGGCGCGGGGCCAACGTCCTGACTTTC; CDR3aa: CASSLLVSGRGANVLTF
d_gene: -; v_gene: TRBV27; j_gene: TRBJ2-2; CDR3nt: TGTGCCAGCAGTTCAGGGAACACCGGGGAGCTGTTTTTT; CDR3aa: CASSSGNTGELFF
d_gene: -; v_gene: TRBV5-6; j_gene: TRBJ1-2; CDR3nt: TGTGCCAGCAGCTTGGCCGGTGAGGCGAAAGCGGGCTATGGCTACACCTTC; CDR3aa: CASSLAGEAKAGYGYTF
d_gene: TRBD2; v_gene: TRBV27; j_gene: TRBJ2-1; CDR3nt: TGTGCCAGCAGTCCTCGTCTAGCGGGTGCCGCCTACAATGAGCAGTTCTTC; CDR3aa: CASSPRLAGAAYNEQFF
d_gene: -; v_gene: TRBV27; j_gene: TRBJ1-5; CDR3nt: TGTGCCAGCAGTTTATCGGCGGCTAGCAATCAGCCCCAGCATTTT; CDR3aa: CASSLSAASNQPQHF
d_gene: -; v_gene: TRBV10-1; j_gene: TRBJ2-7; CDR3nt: TGCGCCAGCAGTGAGGGGCCCTACGAGCAGTACTTC; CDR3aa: CASSEGPYEQYF
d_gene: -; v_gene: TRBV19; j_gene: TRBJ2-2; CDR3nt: TGTGCCAGTAGTATTGGAGCGGGCACCGGGGAGCTGTTTTTT; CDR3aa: CASSIGAGTGELFF
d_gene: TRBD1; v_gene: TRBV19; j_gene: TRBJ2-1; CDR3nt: TGTGCCAGTAGAGGGTCCCGGACAGGGATGGGCAATGAGCAGTTCTTC; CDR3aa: CASRGSRTGMGNEQFF
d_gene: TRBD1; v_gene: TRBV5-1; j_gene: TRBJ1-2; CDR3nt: TGCGCCAGCAGCTTGGCCGGGACAGGCCTTTTCTTCTTC; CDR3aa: CASSLAGTGLFFF